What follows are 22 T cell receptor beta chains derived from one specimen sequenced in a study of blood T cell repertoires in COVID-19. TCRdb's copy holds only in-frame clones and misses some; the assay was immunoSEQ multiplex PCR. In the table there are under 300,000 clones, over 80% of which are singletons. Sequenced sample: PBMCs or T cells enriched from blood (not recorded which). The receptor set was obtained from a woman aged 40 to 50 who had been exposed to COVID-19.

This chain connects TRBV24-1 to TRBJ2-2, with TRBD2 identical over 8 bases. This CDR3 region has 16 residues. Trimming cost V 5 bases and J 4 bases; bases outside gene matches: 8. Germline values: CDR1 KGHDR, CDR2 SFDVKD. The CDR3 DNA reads TGTGCCACCAGTGTAAGAGCGGGAGAGGGCACCGGGGAGCTGTTTTTT. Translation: CATSVRAGEGTGELFF.

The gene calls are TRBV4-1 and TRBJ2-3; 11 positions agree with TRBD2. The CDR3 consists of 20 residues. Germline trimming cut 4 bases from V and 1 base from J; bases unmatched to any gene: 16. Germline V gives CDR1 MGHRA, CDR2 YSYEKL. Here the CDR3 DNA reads TGCGCCAGCAGCCCCGGGGGACTAGCGGACCAAAGAGGGGGCACAGATACGCAGTATTTT. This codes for CASSPGGLADQRGGTDTQYF.

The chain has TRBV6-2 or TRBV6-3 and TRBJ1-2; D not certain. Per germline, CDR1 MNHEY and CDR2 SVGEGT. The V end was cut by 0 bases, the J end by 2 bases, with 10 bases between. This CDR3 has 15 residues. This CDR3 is CASSYSKPANYGYTF. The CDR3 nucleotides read TGTGCCAGCAGTTACTCGAAACCAGCGAACTATGGCTACACCTTC.

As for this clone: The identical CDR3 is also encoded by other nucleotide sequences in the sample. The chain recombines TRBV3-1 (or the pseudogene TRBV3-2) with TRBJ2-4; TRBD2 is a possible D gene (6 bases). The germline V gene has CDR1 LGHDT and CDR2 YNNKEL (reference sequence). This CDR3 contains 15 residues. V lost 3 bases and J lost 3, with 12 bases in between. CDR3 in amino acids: CASSHGGTGKNIQYF. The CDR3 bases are TGTGCCAGCAGCCATGGCGGGACGGGCAAAAACATTCAGTACTTC.

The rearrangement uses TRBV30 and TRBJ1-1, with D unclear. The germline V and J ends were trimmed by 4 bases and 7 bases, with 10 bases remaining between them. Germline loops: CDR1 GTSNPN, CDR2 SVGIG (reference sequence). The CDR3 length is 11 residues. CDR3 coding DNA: TGTGCCTGGATAATCCGGGGTGAAGCTTTCTTT. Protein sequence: CAWIIRGEAFF. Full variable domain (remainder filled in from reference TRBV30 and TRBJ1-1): SQTIHQWPATLVQPVGSPLSLECTVEGTSNPNLYWYRQAAGRGLQLLFYSVGIGQISSEVPQNLSASRPQDRQFILSSKKLLLSDSGFYLCAWIIRGEAFFGQGTRLTVV.

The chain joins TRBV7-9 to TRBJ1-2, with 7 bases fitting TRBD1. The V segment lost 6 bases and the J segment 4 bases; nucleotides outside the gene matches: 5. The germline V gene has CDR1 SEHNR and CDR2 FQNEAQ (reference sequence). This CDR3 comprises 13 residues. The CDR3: CASRPGQSYGYTF. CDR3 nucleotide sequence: TGTGCCAGCAGGCCGGGACAGTCCTATGGCTACACCTTC.

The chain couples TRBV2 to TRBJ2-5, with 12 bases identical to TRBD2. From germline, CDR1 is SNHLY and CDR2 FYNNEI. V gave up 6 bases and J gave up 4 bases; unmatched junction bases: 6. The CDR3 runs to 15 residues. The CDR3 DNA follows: TGTGCCAGCAGGGCTAGCGGGAGGGCCCCAGAGACCCAGTACTTC. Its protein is CASRASGRAPETQYF.

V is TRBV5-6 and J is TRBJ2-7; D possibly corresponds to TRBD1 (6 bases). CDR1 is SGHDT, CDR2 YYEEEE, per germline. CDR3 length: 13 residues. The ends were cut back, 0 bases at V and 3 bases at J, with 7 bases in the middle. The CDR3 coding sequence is TGTGCCAGCAGCTTGGAACAGGGCTACGAGCAGTACTTC. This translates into CASSLEQGYEQYF.

CDR3 sequence reads: CASSYLPPRDNEQYF. CDR3 sequence (DNA): TGTGCCAGCAGTTATCTTCCCCCCCGAGATAACGAGCAGTACTTC. The chain couples TRBV27 to TRBJ2-7; no definite D call. The CDR3 has 15 residues. Trimming pared 4 bases from V and 5 bases from J, leaving 18 bases between. CDR1 and CDR2 (germline): MNHEY, SMNVEV (reference sequence).

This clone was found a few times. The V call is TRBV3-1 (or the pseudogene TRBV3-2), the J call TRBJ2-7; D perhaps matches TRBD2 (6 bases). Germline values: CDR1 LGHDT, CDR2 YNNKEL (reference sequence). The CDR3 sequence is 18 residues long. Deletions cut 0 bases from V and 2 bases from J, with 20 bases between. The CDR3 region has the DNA TGTGCCAGCAGCCAAGAGCGGGTTAAGTTAGCGGAGACCTACGAGCAGTACGTC. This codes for CASSQERVKLAETYEQYV.

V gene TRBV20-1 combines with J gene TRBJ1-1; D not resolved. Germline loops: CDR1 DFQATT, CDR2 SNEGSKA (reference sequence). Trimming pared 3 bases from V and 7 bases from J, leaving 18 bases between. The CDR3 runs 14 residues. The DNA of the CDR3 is TGCAGTGCTAGTGATGAGACTGAGGGAATTGAAGCTTTCTTT. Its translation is CSASDETEGIEAFF.

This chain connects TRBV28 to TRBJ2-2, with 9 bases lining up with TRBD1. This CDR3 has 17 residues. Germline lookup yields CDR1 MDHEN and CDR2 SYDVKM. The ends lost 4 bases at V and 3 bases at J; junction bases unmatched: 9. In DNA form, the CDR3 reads TGTGCCAGCAGTTCGATCACAGGGGGCGCAGACACCGGGGAGCTGTTTTTT. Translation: CASSSITGGADTGELFF.

The CDR3 coding sequence is TGTGCCAGTAGTATAGAGAGTTGGCGGGGGGCAGAATTAGAGCAGTTCTTC. Amino acids: CASSIESWRGAELEQFF. The V gene is TRBV19, the J gene TRBJ2-1; 8 bases fit TRBD2. The CDR3 extends over 17 amino acids. The V and J ends lost 0 bases and 10 bases, in that order; junction bases with no gene match: 14. Per germline, CDR1 LNHDA and CDR2 SQIVND (reference sequence).

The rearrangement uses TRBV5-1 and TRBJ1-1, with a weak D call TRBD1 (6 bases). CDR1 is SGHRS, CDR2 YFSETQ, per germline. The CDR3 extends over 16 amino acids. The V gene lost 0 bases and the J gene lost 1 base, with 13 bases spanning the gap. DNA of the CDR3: TGCGCCAGCAGCTTGGGTACCGGACAGCAGAACACTGAAGCTTTCTTT. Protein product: CASSLGTGQQNTEAFF.

The CDR3 sequence: CASSPLLPGLAGGRPGELFF. CDR3 bases: TGTGCCAGCAGCCCGCTGCTCCCGGGACTAGCGGGGGGGCGTCCCGGGGAGCTGTTTTTT. The chain joins TRBV27 to TRBJ2-2; 16 bases are shared with TRBD2. Germline V gene lookup returns CDR1 MNHEY and CDR2 SMNVEV (reference sequence). The ends lost 6 bases at V and 6 bases at J; junction bases unmatched: 16. This CDR3 region has 20 residues.

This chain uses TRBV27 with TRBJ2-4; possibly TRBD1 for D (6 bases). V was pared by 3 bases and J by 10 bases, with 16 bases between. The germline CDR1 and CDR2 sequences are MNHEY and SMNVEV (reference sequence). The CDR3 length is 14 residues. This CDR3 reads CASSLRGTPAIQYF. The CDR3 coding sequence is TGTGCCAGCAGTTTGAGGGGGACACCCGCGATTCAGTACTTC.

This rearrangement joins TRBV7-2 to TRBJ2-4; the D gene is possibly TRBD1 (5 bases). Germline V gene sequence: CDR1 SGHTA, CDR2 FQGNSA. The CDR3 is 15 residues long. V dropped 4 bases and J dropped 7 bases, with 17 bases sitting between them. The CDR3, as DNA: TGTGCCAGCAGCTCGGTGGGGCTAAAATGGAACATTCAGTACTTC. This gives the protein CASSSVGLKWNIQYF.

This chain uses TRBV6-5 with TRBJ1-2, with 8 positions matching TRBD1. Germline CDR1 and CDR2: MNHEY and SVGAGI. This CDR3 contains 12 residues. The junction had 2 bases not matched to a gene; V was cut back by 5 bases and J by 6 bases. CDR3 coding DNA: TGTGCCAGCAGTCCAGGGGGCGATGGCTACACCTTC. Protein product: CASSPGGDGYTF.

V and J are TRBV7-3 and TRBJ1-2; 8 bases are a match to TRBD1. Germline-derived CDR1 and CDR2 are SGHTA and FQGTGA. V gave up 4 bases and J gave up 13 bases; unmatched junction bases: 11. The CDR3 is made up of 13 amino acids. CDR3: CASSSAGGGFPTF. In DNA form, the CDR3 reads TGTGCCAGCAGCTCAGCAGGGGGCGGATTTCCCACCTTC.

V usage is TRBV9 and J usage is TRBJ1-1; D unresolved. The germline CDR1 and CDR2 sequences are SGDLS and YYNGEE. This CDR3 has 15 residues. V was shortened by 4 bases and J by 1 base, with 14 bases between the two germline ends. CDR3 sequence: CASSPSARANTEAFF. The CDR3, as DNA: TGTGCCAGCAGCCCCAGCGCGAGAGCGAACACTGAAGCTTTCTTT.

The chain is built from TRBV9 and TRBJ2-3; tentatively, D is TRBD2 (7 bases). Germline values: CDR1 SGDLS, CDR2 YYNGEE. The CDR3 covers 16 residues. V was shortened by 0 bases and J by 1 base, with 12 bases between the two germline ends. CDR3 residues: CASSVEVGGRTDTQYF. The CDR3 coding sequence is TGTGCCAGCAGCGTAGAGGTGGGGGGGCGCACAGATACGCAGTATTTT.

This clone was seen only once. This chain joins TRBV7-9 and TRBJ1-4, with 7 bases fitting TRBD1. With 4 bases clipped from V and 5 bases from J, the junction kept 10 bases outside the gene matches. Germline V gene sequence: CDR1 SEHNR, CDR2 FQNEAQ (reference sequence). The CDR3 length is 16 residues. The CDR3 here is CASSSTKGTENEKLFF. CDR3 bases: TGTGCCAGCAGCTCCACTAAGGGGACAGAGAATGAAAAACTGTTTTTT.